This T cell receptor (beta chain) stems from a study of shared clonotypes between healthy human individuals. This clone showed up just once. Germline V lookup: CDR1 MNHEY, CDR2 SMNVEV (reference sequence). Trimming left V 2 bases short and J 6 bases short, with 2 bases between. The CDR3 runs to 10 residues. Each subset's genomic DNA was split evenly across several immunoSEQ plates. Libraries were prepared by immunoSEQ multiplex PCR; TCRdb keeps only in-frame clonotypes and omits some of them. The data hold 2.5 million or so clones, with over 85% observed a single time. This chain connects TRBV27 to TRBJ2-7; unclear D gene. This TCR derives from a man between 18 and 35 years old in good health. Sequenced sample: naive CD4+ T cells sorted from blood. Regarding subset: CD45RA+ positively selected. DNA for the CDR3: TGTGCCAGCAGTTTAAGCGAGCAGTACTTC. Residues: CASSLSEQYF.